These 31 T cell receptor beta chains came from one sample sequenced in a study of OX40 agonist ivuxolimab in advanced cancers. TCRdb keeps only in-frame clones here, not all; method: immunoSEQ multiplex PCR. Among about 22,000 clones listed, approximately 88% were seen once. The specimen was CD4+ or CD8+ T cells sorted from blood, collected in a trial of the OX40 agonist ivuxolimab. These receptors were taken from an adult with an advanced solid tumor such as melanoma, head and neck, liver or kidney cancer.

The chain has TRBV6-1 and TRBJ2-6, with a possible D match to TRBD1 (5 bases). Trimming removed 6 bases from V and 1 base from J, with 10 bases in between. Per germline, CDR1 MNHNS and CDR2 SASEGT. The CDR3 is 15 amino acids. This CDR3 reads CASREQASGANVLTF. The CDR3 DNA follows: TGTGCCAGCAGGGAACAGGCATCTGGGGCCAACGTCCTGACTTTC.

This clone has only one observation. CDR3 region: CASSQSPTGYKNIQYF. The CDR3 DNA reads TGTGCCAGTAGCCAATCCCCCACAGGATACAAAAACATTCAGTACTTC. The chain uses TRBV19 and TRBJ2-4; perhaps TRBD1 as D (5 bases). Germline-derived CDR1 and CDR2 are LNHDA and SQIVND (reference sequence). The CDR3 extends over 16 amino acids. The V gene lost 6 bases and the J gene lost 3 bases, with 18 bases spanning the gap.

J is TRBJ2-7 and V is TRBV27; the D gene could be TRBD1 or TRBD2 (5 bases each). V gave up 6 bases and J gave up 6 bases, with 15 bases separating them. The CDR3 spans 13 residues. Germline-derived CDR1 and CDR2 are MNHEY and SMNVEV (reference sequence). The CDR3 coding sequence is TGTGCCAGCAGGAGGGAGCTAGGGGCCGAGCAGTACTTC. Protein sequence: CASRRELGAEQYF.

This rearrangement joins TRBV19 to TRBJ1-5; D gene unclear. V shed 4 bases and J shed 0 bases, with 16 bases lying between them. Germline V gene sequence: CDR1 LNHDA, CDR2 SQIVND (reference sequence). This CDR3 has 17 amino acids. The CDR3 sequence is CASSTSRSEYSNQPQHF. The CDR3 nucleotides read TGTGCCAGTAGTACCTCCCGAAGCGAATATAGCAATCAGCCCCAGCATTTT.

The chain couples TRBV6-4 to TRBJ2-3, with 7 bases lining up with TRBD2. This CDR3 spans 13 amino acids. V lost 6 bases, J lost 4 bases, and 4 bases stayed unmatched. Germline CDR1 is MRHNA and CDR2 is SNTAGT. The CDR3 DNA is TGTGCCAGCAGCCTAGCGGAGGCAGATACGCAGTATTTT. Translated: CASSLAEADTQYF.

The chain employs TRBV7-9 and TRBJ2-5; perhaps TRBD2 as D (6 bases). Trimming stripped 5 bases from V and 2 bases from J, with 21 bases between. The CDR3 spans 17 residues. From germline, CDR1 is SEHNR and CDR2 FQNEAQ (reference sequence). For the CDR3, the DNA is TGTGCCAGCAGCGGCTTGAGGGTTGGACTAATTCAAGAGACCCAGTACTTC. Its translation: CASSGLRVGLIQETQYF.

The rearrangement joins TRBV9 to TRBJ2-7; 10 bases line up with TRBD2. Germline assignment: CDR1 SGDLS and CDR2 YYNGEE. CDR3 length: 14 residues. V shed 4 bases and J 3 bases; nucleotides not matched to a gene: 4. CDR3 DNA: TGTGCCAGCAGCTCTAGCGGGAGAAACTACGAGCAGTACTTC. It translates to CASSSSGRNYEQYF.

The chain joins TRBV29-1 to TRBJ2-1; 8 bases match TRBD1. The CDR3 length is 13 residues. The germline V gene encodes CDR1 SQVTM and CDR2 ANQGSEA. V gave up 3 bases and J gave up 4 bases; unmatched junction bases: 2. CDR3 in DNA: TGCAGCGTTGACAGGGGGCTTTACAATGAGCAGTTCTTC. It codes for CSVDRGLYNEQFF.

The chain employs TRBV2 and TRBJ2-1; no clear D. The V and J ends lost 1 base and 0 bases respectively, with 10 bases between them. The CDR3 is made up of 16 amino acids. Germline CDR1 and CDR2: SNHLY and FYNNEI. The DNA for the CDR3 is TGTGCCAGCAGTGAAGTTGAGCTGAGCTCCTACAATGAGCAGTTCTTC. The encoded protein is CASSEVELSSYNEQFF.

CDR3 sequence (DNA): TGTGCCAGCACGCCTCTCTGGGGACTGTCCTACGAGCAGTACTTC. Its translation: CASTPLWGLSYEQYF. The V gene is TRBV28, the J gene TRBJ2-7; tentative D call: TRBD2 (6 bases). CDR1 is MDHEN, CDR2 SYDVKM, per germline. V was trimmed by 7 bases and J by 1 base, leaving 17 bases between them. The CDR3 has 15 residues.

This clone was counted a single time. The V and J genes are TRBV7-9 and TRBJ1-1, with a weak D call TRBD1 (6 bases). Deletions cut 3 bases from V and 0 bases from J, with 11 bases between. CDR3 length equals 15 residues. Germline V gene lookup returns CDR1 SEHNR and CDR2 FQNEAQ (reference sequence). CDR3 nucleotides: TGTGCCAGCAGCTTCACGACAGGCTTGAACACTGAAGCTTTCTTT. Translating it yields CASSFTTGLNTEAFF.

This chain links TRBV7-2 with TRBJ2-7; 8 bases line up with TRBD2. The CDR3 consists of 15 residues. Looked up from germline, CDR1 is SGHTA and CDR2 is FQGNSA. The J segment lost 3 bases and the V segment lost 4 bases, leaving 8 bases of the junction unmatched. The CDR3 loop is CASSSGLEKLYEQYF. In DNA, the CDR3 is TGTGCCAGCAGCTCGGGACTAGAGAAACTCTACGAGCAGTACTTC.

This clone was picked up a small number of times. Here the CDR3 DNA reads TGCAGCGTACTAACAGGGGACTCTAACTATGGCTACACCTTC. Translated, it gives CSVLTGDSNYGYTF. The chain combines TRBV29-1 with TRBJ1-2; 7 nucleotides align to TRBD1. CDR1 is SQVTM, CDR2 ANQGSEA, per germline. Losses at the gene ends were 6 bases for V and 0 bases for J; bases not matched to a gene: 7. This CDR3 comprises 14 residues. The full variable domain, with the rest looked up from reference TRBV29-1 and TRBJ1-2, is SAVISQKPSRDICQRGTSLTIQCQVDSQVTMMFWYRQQPGQSLTLIATANQGSEATYESGFVIDKFPISRPNLTFSTLTVSNMSPEDSSIYLCSVLTGDSNYGYTFGSGTRLTVV.

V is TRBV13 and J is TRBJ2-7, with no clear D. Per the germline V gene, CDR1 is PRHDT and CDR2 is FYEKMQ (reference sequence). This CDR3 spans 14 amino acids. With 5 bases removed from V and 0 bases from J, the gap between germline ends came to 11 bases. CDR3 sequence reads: CASSPTLGSYEQYF. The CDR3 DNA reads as TGTGCCAGCAGCCCAACACTGGGCTCCTACGAGCAGTACTTC.

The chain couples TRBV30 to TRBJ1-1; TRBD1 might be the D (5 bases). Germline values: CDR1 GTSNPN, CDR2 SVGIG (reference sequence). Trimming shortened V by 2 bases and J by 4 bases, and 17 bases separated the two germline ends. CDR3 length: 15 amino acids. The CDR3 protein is CAWSWGPTVGTEAFF. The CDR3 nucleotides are TGTGCCTGGAGTTGGGGACCCACTGTGGGCACTGAAGCTTTCTTT.

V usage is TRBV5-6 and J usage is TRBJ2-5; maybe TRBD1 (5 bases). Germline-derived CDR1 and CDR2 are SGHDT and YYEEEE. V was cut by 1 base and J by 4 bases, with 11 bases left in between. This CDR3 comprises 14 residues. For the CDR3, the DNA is TGTGCCAGCAGCTTGTCAGGGAATCGAGAGACCCAGTACTTC. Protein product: CASSLSGNRETQYF. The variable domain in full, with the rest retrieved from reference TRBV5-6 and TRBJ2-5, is DAGVTQSPTHLIKTRGQQVTLRCSPKSGHDTVSWYQQALGQGPQFIFQYYEEEERQRGNFPDRFSGHQFPNYSSELNVNALLLGDSALYLCASSLSGNRETQYFGPGTRLLVL.

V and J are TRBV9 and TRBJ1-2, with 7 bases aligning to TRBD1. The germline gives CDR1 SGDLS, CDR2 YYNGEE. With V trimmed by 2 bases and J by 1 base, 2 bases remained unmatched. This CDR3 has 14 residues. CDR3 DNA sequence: TGTGCCAGCAGCGTTGACAGGGTTAACTATGGCTACACCTTC. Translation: CASSVDRVNYGYTF.

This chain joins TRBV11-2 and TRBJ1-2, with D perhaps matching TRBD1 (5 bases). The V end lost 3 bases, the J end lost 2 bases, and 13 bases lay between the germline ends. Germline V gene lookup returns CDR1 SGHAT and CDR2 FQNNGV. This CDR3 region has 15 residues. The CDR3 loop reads CASSLGGGANYGYTF. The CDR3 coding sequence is TGTGCCAGCAGCTTGGGCGGCGGGGCCAACTATGGCTACACCTTC.

This CDR3 is CASSSGLAGGIADTQYF. CDR3 DNA sequence: TGCGCCAGCAGCTCTGGACTAGCGGGAGGGATAGCAGATACGCAGTATTTT. The chain recombines TRBV5-1 with TRBJ2-3; 15 bases agree with TRBD2. Germline-derived CDR1 and CDR2 are SGHRS and YFSETQ. The junction had 6 bases not matched to a gene; V was cut back by 3 bases and J by 4 bases. The CDR3 is 17 residues long.

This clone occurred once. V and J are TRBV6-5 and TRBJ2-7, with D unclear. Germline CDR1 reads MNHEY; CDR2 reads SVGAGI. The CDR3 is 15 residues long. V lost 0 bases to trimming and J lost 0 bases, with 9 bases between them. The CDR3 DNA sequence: TGTGCCAGCAGTTACTCGGCCCTAAGCTCCTACGAGCAGTACTTC. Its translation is CASSYSALSSYEQYF.

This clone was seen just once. This chain's CDR3 is CASSSPFGELFF. The CDR3 DNA reads as TGTGCCAGCAGTTCACCATTCGGGGAGCTGTTTTTT. The chain uses TRBV27 and TRBJ2-2, with unresolved D. Germline-derived CDR1 and CDR2 are MNHEY and SMNVEV (reference sequence). This CDR3 is built from 12 residues. V was cut by 4 bases and J by 7 bases, with 7 bases left in between.

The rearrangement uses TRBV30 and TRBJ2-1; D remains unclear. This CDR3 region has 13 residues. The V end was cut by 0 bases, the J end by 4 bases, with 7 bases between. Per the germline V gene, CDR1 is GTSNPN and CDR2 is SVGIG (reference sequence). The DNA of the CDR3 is TGTGCCTGGAGTGTCGGGCCTTACAATGAGCAGTTCTTC. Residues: CAWSVGPYNEQFF.

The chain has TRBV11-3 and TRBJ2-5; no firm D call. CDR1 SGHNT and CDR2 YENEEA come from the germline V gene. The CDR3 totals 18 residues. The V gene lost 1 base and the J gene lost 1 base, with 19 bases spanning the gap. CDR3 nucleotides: TGTGCCAGCAGCTTAGGCAGACCCGATCAATCATTCCAAGAGACCCAGTACTTC. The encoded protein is CASSLGRPDQSFQETQYF. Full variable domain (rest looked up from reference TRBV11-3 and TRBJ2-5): EAGVVQSPRYKIIEKKQPVAFWCNPISGHNTLYWYLQNLGQGPELLIRYENEEAVDDSQLPKDRFSAERLKGVDSTLKIQPAELGDSAVYLCASSLGRPDQSFQETQYFGPGTRLLVL.

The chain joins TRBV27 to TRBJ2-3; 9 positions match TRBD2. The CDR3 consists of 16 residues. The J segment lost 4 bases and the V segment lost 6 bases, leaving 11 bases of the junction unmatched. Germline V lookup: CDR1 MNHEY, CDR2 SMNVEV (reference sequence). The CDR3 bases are TGTGCCAGCAGCCCTTATAGCGGGAGTTCGGCAGATACGCAGTATTTT. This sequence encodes CASSPYSGSSADTQYF.

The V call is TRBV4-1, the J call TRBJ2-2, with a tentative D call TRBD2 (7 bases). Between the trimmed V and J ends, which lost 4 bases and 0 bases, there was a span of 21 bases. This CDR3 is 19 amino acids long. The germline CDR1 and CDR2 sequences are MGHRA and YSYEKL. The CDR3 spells CASSPGGGGGLSNTGELFF. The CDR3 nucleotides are TGCGCCAGCAGCCCCGGTGGGGGAGGGGGATTATCGAACACCGGGGAGCTGTTTTTT.

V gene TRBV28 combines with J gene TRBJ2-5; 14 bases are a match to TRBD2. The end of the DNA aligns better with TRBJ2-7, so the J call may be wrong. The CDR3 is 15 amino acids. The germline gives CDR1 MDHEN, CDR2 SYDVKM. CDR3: CASTGLAGDSYEQYF. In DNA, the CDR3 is TGTGCCAGCACGGGACTAGCGGGGGACTCCTACGAGCAGTACTTC.

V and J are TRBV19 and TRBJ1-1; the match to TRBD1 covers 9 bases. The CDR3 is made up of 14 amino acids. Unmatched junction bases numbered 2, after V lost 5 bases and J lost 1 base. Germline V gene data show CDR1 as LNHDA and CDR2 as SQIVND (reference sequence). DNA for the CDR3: TGTGCCAGTAGTCTGGGACAGGGGAACACTGAAGCTTTCTTT. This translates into CASSLGQGNTEAFF.

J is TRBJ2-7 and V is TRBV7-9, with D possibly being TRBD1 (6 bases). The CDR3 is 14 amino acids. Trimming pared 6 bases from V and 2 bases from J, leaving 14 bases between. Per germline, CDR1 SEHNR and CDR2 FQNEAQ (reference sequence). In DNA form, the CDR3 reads TGTGCCAGCAGTCATACGGGACACCCCTACGAGCAGTACTTC. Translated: CASSHTGHPYEQYF.

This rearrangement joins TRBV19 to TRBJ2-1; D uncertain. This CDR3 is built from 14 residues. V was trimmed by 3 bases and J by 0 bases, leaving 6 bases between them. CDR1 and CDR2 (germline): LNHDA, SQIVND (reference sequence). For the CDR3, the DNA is TGTGCCAGTAGTATGGGTCCCTCCTACAATGAGCAGTTCTTC. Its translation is CASSMGPSYNEQFF.

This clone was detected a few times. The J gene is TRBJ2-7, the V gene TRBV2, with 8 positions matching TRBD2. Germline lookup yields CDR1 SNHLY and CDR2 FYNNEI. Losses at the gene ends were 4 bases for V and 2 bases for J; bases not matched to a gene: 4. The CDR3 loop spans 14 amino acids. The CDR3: CASSAGGGPYEQYF. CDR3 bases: TGTGCCAGCAGTGCCGGCGGGGGGCCCTACGAGCAGTACTTC.

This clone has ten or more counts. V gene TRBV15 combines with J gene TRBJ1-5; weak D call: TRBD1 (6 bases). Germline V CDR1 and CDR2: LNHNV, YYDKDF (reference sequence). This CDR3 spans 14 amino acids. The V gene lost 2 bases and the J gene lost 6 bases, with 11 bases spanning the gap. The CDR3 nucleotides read TGTGCCACCAGCAGAAGGGGGGGGGCTCAGCCCCAGCATTTT. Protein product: CATSRRGGAQPQHF. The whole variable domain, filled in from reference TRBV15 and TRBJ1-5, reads DAMVIQNPRYQVTQFGKPVTLSCSQTLNHNVMYWYQQKSSQAPKLLFHYYDKDFNNEADTPDNFQSRRPNTSFCFLDIRSPGLGDTAMYLCATSRRGGAQPQHFGDGTRLSIL.